The clone carrying this T cell receptor beta chain has a handful of counts. Antigen specificity is unknown. This record comes from a study of T cell repertoires in cytomegalovirus infection. Background on the study: In public TCR beta signatures, there were indications of both CMV infection and matching HLA type.

From germline, CDR1 is MDHEN and CDR2 SYDVKM. Trimming cost V 4 bases and J 0 bases, with 14 bases left between them. This CDR3 comprises 16 residues. General observations from the study: HLA-C-restricted CMV clonotypes gave the most frequent clonotype in two of eight donors. There were carriers of CMV plus the relevant HLA, and cumulative public TCR beta family frequency identified them.

A single record per CDR3 protein comes from TCRdb applying MiXCR to the reads. Seen here are fewer than 300,000 distinct CDR3 sequences, 20% to 30% observed once, and the top ten hold over 11%. The specimen was PBMCs. This chain joins TRBV28 and TRBJ2-3, with D tentatively TRBD1 (6 bases). This TCR was recovered from a human donor in good health (CMV status not recorded). Some clones in this sample may be carry-over from other donors' samples. For the CDR3, the DNA is TGTGCCAGCAGTTCCCCCGGGACAACTAGCACAGATACGCAGTATTTT. Residues: CASSSPGTTSTDTQYF.